This is a list of T cell receptor beta chains from one sample in a study of blood T cell repertoires in COVID-19. Produced via immunoSEQ multiplex PCR; TCRdb's table is partial and in-frame only. The data hold over 95,000 clones, with around 89% observed a single time. Source material: peripheral blood. The source is a woman aged 50 to 60 with acute or convalescent COVID-19. The CDR3 runs from the conserved cysteine through the conserved F or W. Each record gives: clone size, V gene, D gene, J gene, CDR3 DNA, CDR3 protein. The D gene is left open where the match is weak. Size is stated for part of the rows, as once, few or many counts, or as a class when the clone is expanded.

>-|TRBV5-1|-|TRBJ2-2
TGCGCCAGCAGCTTGGATGGGCGCATACAGGGGAACACCGGGGAGCTGTTTTTT
CASSLDGRIQGNTGELFF
>-|TRBV15|-|TRBJ1-3
TGTGCCACCGCCCCCAGAGGCTCTGGAAACACCATATATTTT
CATAPRGSGNTIYF
>few|TRBV25-1|-|TRBJ2-2
TGTGCCAGCCGGTGGCCGGGCACCGGGGAGCTGTTTTTT
CASRWPGTGELFF
>-|TRBV6-4|-|TRBJ1-2
TGTGCCAGCAGTGTCTCGACAGGCTATGGCTACACCTTC
CASSVSTGYGYTF
>-|TRBV11-3|TRBD1|TRBJ2-1
TGTGCCAGCAGCCACCGGGACAGGGATTATGAGCAGTTCTTC
CASSHRDRDYEQFF
>-|TRBV9|TRBD2|TRBJ2-2
TGTGCCAGCTCCCCGAGACTAGCGGGGACCGGGGAGCTGTTTTTT
CASSPRLAGTGELFF
>-|TRBV3-1/TRBV3-2|-|TRBJ2-2
TGTGCCAGCAGCCAAGATCCTATAAGACAGGTGTACACCGGGGAGCTGTTTTTT
CASSQDPIRQVYTGELFF
>-|TRBV7-2|-|TRBJ2-2
TGTGCCAGCAGCTTAGCCGGTCGGCTAGCTAAGTCCGGGGAGCTGTTTTTT
CASSLAGRLAKSGELFF
>-|TRBV28|-|TRBJ1-5
TGTGCCAGCAGTTTGAGGAGGTCTCAGCCCCAGCATTTT
CASSLRRSQPQHF
>few|TRBV2|TRBD1|TRBJ1-5
TGTGCCAGCAGTGAACGGGACAGATATCAGCCCCAGCATTTT
CASSERDRYQPQHF
>-|TRBV28|TRBD1|TRBJ1-6
TGTGCCAGCAGTTCCGGACAGGGGACTTATAATTCACCCCTCCACTTT
CASSSGQGTYNSPLHF
>-|TRBV19|-|TRBJ1-6
TGTGCCAGTAGTATAAAACTGCGGCGGAATTATAATTCACCCCTCCACTTT
CASSIKLRRNYNSPLHF
>-|TRBV6-2/TRBV6-3|-|TRBJ2-3
TGTGCCAGCAGTTACGACTCCGCTAGCACAGATACGCAGTATTTT
CASSYDSASTDTQYF
>-|TRBV5-1|TRBD1|TRBJ1-1
TGCGCCAGCAGGCGACAGGGGACGGGCACTGAAGCTTTCTTT
CASRRQGTGTEAFF
>once|TRBV29-1|TRBD2|TRBJ2-1
TGCAGCGCGAGATTGGGACTAGCGAATTCCTACAATGAGCAGTTCTTC
CSARLGLANSYNEQFF
>-|TRBV28|TRBD1|TRBJ2-3
TGTGCCAGCAGTTTAATCAAGCCAGGGGGCTGGAATACGCAGTATTTT
CASSLIKPGGWNTQYF
>-|TRBV7-6|TRBD1|TRBJ1-2
TGTGCCAGCAGCCCTTCGACAGGGCCCTATGGCTACACCTTC
CASSPSTGPYGYTF
>-|TRBV28|-|TRBJ1-4
TGTGCCAGCAACTCACAGGGATATGAAAAACTGTTTTTT
CASNSQGYEKLFF
>-|TRBV24-1|TRBD1|TRBJ1-2
TGTGCCACCAGTGATTCTGCCGGGACAGGGCATGGCTACACCTTC
CATSDSAGTGHGYTF
>-|TRBV9|TRBD2|TRBJ2-1
TGTGCCAGCAGCGTAGGGTCGGGCGCGGGGGGGAATGAGCAGTTCTTC
CASSVGSGAGGNEQFF
>once|TRBV28|-|TRBJ1-1
TGTGCCAGCAGTTCAGACTCGGACAACTTGAACACTGAAGCTTTCTTT
CASSSDSDNLNTEAFF
>-|TRBV3-1/TRBV3-2|-|TRBJ2-1
TGTGCCAGCAGCCGAACAGACAATGAGCAGTTCTTC
CASSRTDNEQFF
>-|TRBV7-6|TRBD1|TRBJ1-1
TGTGCCAGCAGCTCCGGACAGGGGTCCACTGAAGCTTTCTTT
CASSSGQGSTEAFF
>-|TRBV28|-|TRBJ1-5
TGTGCCAGCAGTTTGGGCAGTAGCAATCAGCCCCAGCATTTT
CASSLGSSNQPQHF
>-|TRBV19|TRBD1|TRBJ1-5
TGTGCCAGCGACCAGGGGGCTAGCAATCAGCCCCAGCATTTT
CASDQGASNQPQHF
>-|TRBV21-1|-|TRBJ1-1
TGTTCTGGACCAAGGGGGGAGGGCACTGAAGCTTTCTTT
CSGPRGEGTEAFF
>-|TRBV15|-|TRBJ2-3
TGTGCCACCAGCAGTCCTCGAGGAGGGGACACGCAGTATTTT
CATSSPRGGDTQYF
>-|TRBV12-5|-|TRBJ2-7
TGTGCTAGTGGGGGGGCTGCGGAAGAGCAGTACTTC
CASGGAAEEQYF
>once|TRBV28|-|TRBJ2-2
TGTGCCTCGGCTAGCCGTAACACCGGGGAGCTGTTTTTT
CASASRNTGELFF
>-|TRBV28|-|TRBJ1-3
TGTGCCAGCAGTTCGAACAGGGTCCGCGTCTCTGGAAACACCATATATTTT
CASSSNRVRVSGNTIYF
>-|TRBV18|-|TRBJ1-1
TGTGCCAGCTCACCACCGCCCCCGAGGAACACTGAAGCTTTCTTT
CASSPPPPRNTEAFF
>-|TRBV30|-|TRBJ2-7
TGTGCCTGGAGTCACTCCTACGAGCAGTACTTC
CAWSHSYEQYF
>-|TRBV4-1|-|TRBJ1-4
TGCGCCAGCAGCCAAGATCCGGGGGAAAATGAAAAACTGTTTTTT
CASSQDPGENEKLFF
>-|TRBV6-5|-|TRBJ2-2
TGTGCCAGCAGTTACTGGGGACAAGGCACCGGGGAGCTGTTTTTT
CASSYWGQGTGELFF
>-|TRBV28|-|TRBJ1-5
TGTGCCAGCACCTATACAGAGTATAGCAATCAGCCCCAGCATTTT
CASTYTEYSNQPQHF
>-|TRBV9|-|TRBJ2-7
TGTGCCAGCAGCGTAGGGTCAGGGGACTCCTACGAGCAGTACTTC
CASSVGSGDSYEQYF
>once|TRBV4-1|TRBD1|TRBJ1-6
TGCGCCAGCAGCCTAGGGACAGGGAATTCACCCCTCCACTTT
CASSLGTGNSPLHF
>-|TRBV5-4|-|TRBJ1-4
TGTGCCAGCCGGACGGAAGGGGCGGGGGAAAAACTGTTTTTT
CASRTEGAGEKLFF
>-|TRBV19|-|TRBJ2-1
TGTGCCAGTAGTATGGGCAGGGTTGGTGGAGATGAGCAGTTCTTC
CASSMGRVGGDEQFF
>-|TRBV19|-|TRBJ1-1
TGTGCCAGTAGTTTTCAGGGGCGAGGGTTCACTGAAGCTTTCTTT
CASSFQGRGFTEAFF
>-|TRBV15|TRBD1|TRBJ1-2
TGTGCCACCGGAACAGGGGGCTTTAACTATGGCTACACCTTC
CATGTGGFNYGYTF
>once|TRBV28|TRBD2|TRBJ2-1
TGTGCCAGCAGCCCCTCGTACCTAGCGGGAGTTATCAATGAGCAGTTCTTC
CASSPSYLAGVINEQFF
>few|TRBV5-8|-|TRBJ1-1
TGTGCCAGCAGCTTGGATGCGGGGGCAGACACTGAAGCTTTCTTT
CASSLDAGADTEAFF
>-|TRBV19|-|TRBJ2-2
TGTGCCAGTAGTATCGGTCCAAACACCGGGGAGCTGTTTTTT
CASSIGPNTGELFF
>-|TRBV3-1/TRBV3-2|-|TRBJ2-1
TGTGCCAGCAGCCAAGCTGCGGGGCGGGGTGAGCAGTTCTTC
CASSQAAGRGEQFF
>-|TRBV6-1|TRBD2|TRBJ2-3
TGTGCCAGCAGTGAAAGGACTAGTTCCACAGATACGCAGTATTTT
CASSERTSSTDTQYF
>-|TRBV7-2|TRBD2|TRBJ2-3
TGTGCCAGCAGAACCAGATCGAAATCGGCGGGGGGGGCGACAGATACGCAGTATTTT
CASRTRSKSAGGATDTQYF
>-|TRBV11-3|TRBD1|TRBJ2-1
TGTGCCAGCAGCCGGGGATGGTTCGGACAGGCCAACAATGAGCAGTTCTTC
CASSRGWFGQANNEQFF
>-|TRBV5-4|-|TRBJ1-1
TGTGCCAGCAGCTTGGAAGGGGGTAGGGCTGAAGCTTTCTTT
CASSLEGGRAEAFF
>-|TRBV10-3|TRBD2|TRBJ2-1
TGTGCCACCCCACCCGTCCTAGCGGGAAGTAATGAGCAGTTCTTC
CATPPVLAGSNEQFF
>-|TRBV18|TRBD1|TRBJ2-5
TGTGCCAGCTCACTTGCAGGGGGCCGAGAGACCCAGTACTTC
CASSLAGGRETQYF
>-|TRBV6-4|-|TRBJ2-1
TGTGCCAGCAGTGACTCTAGCGGCACCTACAATGAGCAGTTCTTC
CASSDSSGTYNEQFF
>-|TRBV18|TRBD1|TRBJ1-2
TGTGCCAGCTCACCGGGACAGCTTTATGGCTACACCTTC
CASSPGQLYGYTF
>-|TRBV2|-|TRBJ2-7
TGTGCCAGCAGAAAGGCGGGACGGATGACTTACGAGCAGTACTTC
CASRKAGRMTYEQYF
>-|TRBV27|TRBD1|TRBJ1-6
TGTGCCAGCAGGGCCCAGGGGGTTTATAATTCACCCCTCCACTTT
CASRAQGVYNSPLHF
>few|TRBV6-5|-|TRBJ1-4
TGTGCCAGCACCTTAAACGGTGCAACTAATGAAAAACTGTTTTTT
CASTLNGATNEKLFF
>-|TRBV5-6|-|TRBJ1-1
TGTGCCAGCAGCTCATACATGAACACTGAAGCTTTCTTT
CASSSYMNTEAFF
>-|TRBV5-4|TRBD2|TRBJ2-5
TGTGCCAGCAGCCCCGGGACTAGCGGGAGTGGTGGAGAGACCCAGTACTTC
CASSPGTSGSGGETQYF
>-|TRBV27|TRBD1|TRBJ2-7
TGTGCCAGCAGTTTACGTAAGGTCGGGACAGACTCCTACGAGCAGTACTTC
CASSLRKVGTDSYEQYF